A selection of T cell receptor beta chains follows, all from one sample in a study of cytomegalovirus exposure and HLA in healthy donors. Libraries were prepared by immunoSEQ multiplex PCR; TCRdb keeps only in-frame clonotypes and omits some of them. The data hold fewer than 110,000 clones, with approximately 79% observed a single time. Material for sequencing was PBMCs. Receptor source: a woman aged 40 to 55 in good health and CMV-seropositive. Both conserved end residues are part of each CDR3. The order of the fields is V gene, clone size, J gene, D gene, CDR3 protein, CDR3 DNA. The D gene is left open where the match is weak. Only some rows state a clone size, as once, few, many or a class for expanded clones.

TRBV5-1	NA	TRBJ1-2	NA	CASSFSSPDYGYTF	TGCGCCAGCAGCTTTTCATCCCCGGACTATGGCTACACCTTC
TRBV4-3	NA	TRBJ2-3	NA	CASSHVRNRGGEGDTQYF	TGCGCCAGCAGCCACGTCAGGAATCGTGGCGGCGAGGGAGATACGCAGTATTTT
TRBV5-4	NA	TRBJ1-2	TRBD1	CASSLAQGDYGYTF	TGTGCCAGCAGCTTGGCACAGGGGGACTATGGCTACACCTTC
TRBV7-9	NA	TRBJ2-1	TRBD1	CASSLSTGQNEQFF	TGTGCCAGCAGCTTATCGACAGGGCAGAATGAGCAGTTCTTC
TRBV6-5	NA	TRBJ1-2	NA	CASSYRQGYGYTF	TGTGCCAGCAGTTACAGGCAGGGTTATGGCTACACCTTC
TRBV25-1	NA	TRBJ2-3	TRBD1	CASSVTGGTDTQYF	TGTGCCAGCAGTGTTACAGGGGGCACAGATACGCAGTATTTT
TRBV7-6	NA	TRBJ1-1	TRBD1	CASSHSTGTAKNTEAFF	TGTGCCAGCAGCCATTCTACCGGGACAGCGAAAAACACTGAAGCTTTCTTT
TRBV5-1	NA	TRBJ1-4	NA	CASSLERSDEKLFF	TGCGCCAGCAGCTTGGAACGGAGCGATGAAAAACTGTTTTTT
TRBV4-2	NA	TRBJ2-7	TRBD1	CASSEGQGGTYEQYF	TGTGCCAGCAGCGAAGGACAGGGGGGTACTTACGAGCAGTACTTC
TRBV6-6	once	TRBJ2-7	TRBD1	CASSRDRAYEQYF	TGTGCCAGCAGTCGGGACAGGGCCTACGAGCAGTACTTC
TRBV7-3	once	TRBJ2-3	TRBD1	CASSVSGQGLTDTQYF	TGTGCCAGCAGCGTCTCGGGACAGGGTCTCACAGATACGCAGTATTTT
TRBV4-2	few	TRBJ1-1	NA	CASSPQGPEAFF	TGTGCCAGCAGCCCACAGGGTCCTGAAGCTTTCTTT
TRBV29-1	once	TRBJ1-2	NA	CSAGPRGGQYYGYTF	TGCAGCGCTGGCCCCAGAGGTGGACAGTACTATGGCTACACCTTC
TRBV6-1	NA	TRBJ2-5	NA	CASRGDNRGTQYF	TGTGCCAGCAGGGGAGACAACCGCGGGACCCAGTACTTC
TRBV4-2	NA	TRBJ2-5	TRBD1	CASSQDLGQGRGETQYF	TGTGCCAGCAGCCAAGATCTAGGACAGGGGCGCGGGGAGACCCAGTACTTC
TRBV5-1	few	TRBJ1-6	TRBD1	CASSFRLRDRTNNSPLHF	TGCGCCAGCAGCTTCCGGCTTCGGGACAGGACCAATAATTCACCCCTCCACTTT
TRBV4-1	NA	TRBJ1-4	NA	CASSLRGGGGRTNEKLFF	TGCGCCAGCAGCCTTAGAGGTGGGGGCGGTAGGACTAATGAAAAACTGTTTTTT
TRBV27	NA	TRBJ2-3	NA	CASSRRGDTQYF	TGTGCCAGCAGTCGGAGGGGAGATACGCAGTATTTT
TRBV19	NA	TRBJ1-5	NA	CASSLLRQPQHF	TGTGCCAGTAGTCTTCTAAGACAGCCCCAGCATTTT
TRBV11-2	NA	TRBJ2-1	TRBD2	CASSLRAGGNNEQFF	TGTGCCAGCAGCTTACGGGCGGGGGGAAACAATGAGCAGTTCTTC
TRBV2	once	TRBJ2-2	TRBD2	CASTGTSGDTGELFF	TGTGCCAGCACTGGGACTAGCGGGGACACCGGGGAGCTGTTTTTT
TRBV5-6	NA	TRBJ2-5	NA	CASSLGVGETQYF	TGTGCCAGCAGCTTGGGAGTCGGAGAGACCCAGTACTTC
TRBV18	NA	TRBJ1-6	TRBD1	CASSPPGTGGNSPLHF	TGTGCCAGCTCACCACCGGGGACAGGGGGCAATTCACCCCTCCACTTT
TRBV7-8	NA	TRBJ2-7	NA	CASSLMGHGISYEQYF	TGTGCCAGCAGCTTAATGGGACACGGAATTTCCTACGAGCAGTACTTC
TRBV7-2	NA	TRBJ2-7	TRBD1	CASSSRQGPLAEQYF	TGTGCCAGCAGTTCTCGACAGGGTCCTCTGGCCGAGCAGTACTTC
TRBV9	NA	TRBJ2-3	NA	CASSVGSVSTDTQYF	TGTGCCAGCAGCGTAGGAAGCGTAAGCACAGATACGCAGTATTTT
TRBV11-2	few	TRBJ2-7	TRBD1	CASSQLLTGISYEQYF	TGTGCCAGCAGCCAACTGCTGACAGGGATCTCCTACGAGCAGTACTTC
TRBV18	NA	TRBJ1-5	NA	CASSLDNNQPQHF	TGTGCCAGCTCACTGGACAACAATCAGCCCCAGCATTTT
TRBV6-4	once	TRBJ2-3	NA	CASSEEGSTDTQYF	TGTGCCAGCAGTGAGGAGGGATCCACAGATACGCAGTATTTT
TRBV6-1	NA	TRBJ1-5	TRBD1	CASSAGQGAGSQHF	TGTGCCAGCAGTGCTGGACAGGGGGCAGGGTCCCAGCATTTT
TRBV5-6	NA	TRBJ2-2	NA	CASSPRPASRAGELFF	TGTGCCAGCAGCCCCAGGCCGGCTTCGAGGGCCGGGGAGCTGTTTTTT
TRBV6-6	NA	TRBJ1-5	NA	CASSYSDSSNQPQHF	TGTGCCAGCAGTTACTCGGACAGTAGCAATCAGCCCCAGCATTTT
TRBV5-1	few	TRBJ1-6	NA	CASSSDNSPLHF	TGCGCCAGCAGCTCGGATAATTCACCCCTCCACTTT
TRBV19	NA	TRBJ2-5	TRBD2	CASSPQRGSGRETQYF	TGTGCCAGTAGTCCCCAGCGGGGGTCCGGGCGGGAGACCCAGTACTTC
TRBV11-2	NA	TRBJ1-1	NA	CASSPAPGGLAEAFF	TGTGCCAGCAGCCCGGCCCCGGGGGGATTGGCTGAAGCTTTCTTT
TRBV6-1	few	TRBJ1-2	NA	CASQSQGAGNYGYTF	TGTGCCAGCCAATCCCAGGGTGCAGGAAACTATGGCTACACCTTC
TRBV7-3	NA	TRBJ1-5	NA	CASSSLSTEDSNQPQHF	TGTGCCAGCAGCTCACTCTCGACAGAGGATAGCAATCAGCCCCAGCATTTT
TRBV5-4	NA	TRBJ2-5	NA	CASSLQETQYF	TGTGCCAGCAGCCTTCAAGAGACCCAGTACTTC
TRBV5-1	NA	TRBJ1-3	NA	CASSVGQGNTIYF	TGCGCCAGCAGCGTCGGACAGGGAAACACCATATATTTT
TRBV29-1	few	TRBJ2-3	TRBD1	CSVERGGRVDTQYF	TGCAGCGTTGAAAGAGGGGGCCGAGTAGATACGCAGTATTTT
TRBV6-6	once	TRBJ1-5	TRBD1	CASSYGTGPQPQHF	TGCGCCAGCAGCTATGGGACAGGGCCTCAGCCCCAGCATTTT
TRBV2	NA	TRBJ2-7	NA	CASVRQTSYEQYF	TGTGCCAGCGTTAGACAGACAAGCTACGAGCAGTACTTC
TRBV5-4	NA	TRBJ1-6	NA	CASSLEGGGFRSPLHF	TGTGCCAGCAGCTTGGAGGGTGGAGGGTTTCGCTCACCCCTCCACTTT
TRBV5-4	NA	TRBJ1-1	TRBD1	CASSSRERQGTEAFF	TGTGCCAGCAGCTCAAGGGAACGACAGGGCACTGAAGCTTTCTTT